Following are 29 T cell receptor beta chains from one sample sequenced in a study of identical twins. TCRdb reprocessed the 5' RACE reads with MiXCR, giving one entry per CDR3 protein. The profile shows approximately 600,000 distinct CDR3 sequences, around 7.4% of them singletons. The data were also submitted as part of a second study, on yellow fever vaccine responses in identical twins.

Sequencing input: PBMCs. These receptors all come from a woman aged 18-30 years in good health.

This clonotype was found a few times. This chain links TRBV15 with TRBJ1-1, with D hard to call. V was pared by 0 bases and J by 7 bases, with 12 bases between. Germline CDR1 LNHNV, CDR2 YYDKDF (reference sequence). CDR3 length equals 14 residues. CDR3 region: CATSRDLQRDEAFF. CDR3 DNA sequence: TGTGCCACCAGCAGAGATCTTCAGAGAGATGAAGCTTTCTTT. The entire variable domain, with the rest obtained from reference TRBV15 and TRBJ1-1, is as follows: DAMVIQNPRYQVTQFGKPVTLSCSQTLNHNVMYWYQQKSSQAPKLLFHYYDKDFNNEADTPDNFQSRRPNTSFCFLDIRSPGLGDTAMYLCATSRDLQRDEAFFGQGTRLTVV.

The chain carries TRBV2 and TRBJ2-3; D is possibly TRBD2 (6 bases). Germline V gene data show CDR1 as SNHLY and CDR2 as FYNNEI. Trimming took off 4 bases at V and 0 bases at J, with 8 bases between the two ends. CDR3 length: 14 amino acids. CDR3 residues: CASSVGLSTDTQYF. The CDR3 region has the DNA TGTGCCAGCAGTGTGGGACTGAGCACAGATACGCAGTATTTT.

This sequence joins TRBV3-1 and TRBJ2-1; TRBD2 matches at 7 bases. The V and J ends lost 0 bases and 7 bases, in that order; junction bases with no gene match: 9. The germline gives CDR1 LGHDT, CDR2 YNNKEL (reference sequence). The CDR3 has 16 amino acids. CDR3 sequence: CASSQDSWEGRNEQFF. The CDR3 DNA is TGTGCCAGCAGCCAAGATTCGTGGGAGGGCCGTAATGAGCAGTTCTTC.

This clonotype has more than one count but fewer than ten. The CDR3 loop is CAAEQGVNQPQHF. CDR3 DNA sequence: TGTGCCGCAGAACAGGGAGTGAATCAGCCCCAGCATTTT. The gene calls are TRBV12-3 or TRBV12-4 and TRBJ1-5, with TRBD1 as a possible D gene (6 bases). The length of the CDR3 is 13 residues. Deletions cut 11 bases from V and 4 bases from J, with 15 bases between.

Concerning this clonotype: This may arise from a read error, as a much more abundant clone is one base away. The rearrangement joins TRBV12-3 or TRBV12-4 to TRBJ2-7; TRBD1 agrees at 7 bases. The CDR3 has 17 amino acids. The CDR3 loop is CVSSLGYGGWDSHEQYF. The CDR3 coding sequence is TGTGTCAGCAGTTTAGGTTACGGAGGATGGGACAGCCACGAGCAGTACTTC.

This clonotype turned up a few times. The chain combines TRBV4-2 with TRBJ2-7; 8 nucleotides line up with TRBD2. Germline V gene sequence: CDR1 LGHNA, CDR2 YNFKEQ. J was trimmed by 5 bases and V by 0 bases; bases with no gene match: 6. This CDR3 is 15 amino acids long. The chain's CDR3 is CASSQDGTSFDEQYF. The CDR3, as DNA: TGTGCCAGCAGCCAAGACGGGACTAGTTTCGACGAGCAGTACTTC.

The chain uses TRBV7-9 and TRBJ1-1; 7 bases are shared with TRBD1. CDR1 is SEHNR, CDR2 FQNEAQ, per germline (reference sequence). This CDR3 has 16 amino acids. The junction had 13 bases not matched to a gene; V was cut back by 5 bases and J by 4 bases. The CDR3 loop reads CASSPKGAGGVTEAFF. The DNA for the CDR3 is TGTGCCAGCAGCCCAAAAGGCGCAGGGGGAGTCACTGAAGCTTTCTTT.

This clonotype turned up a few times. The genes are TRBV29-1 and TRBJ2-2; D is possibly TRBD1 (5 bases). Germline values: CDR1 SQVTM, CDR2 ANQGSEA. The CDR3 sequence is 13 residues long. Trimming cost V 7 bases and J 5 bases, with 14 bases left between them. The CDR3 here is CSGSTVSTGELFF. CDR3 nucleotide sequence: TGCAGCGGATCGACAGTTTCAACCGGGGAGCTGTTTTTT.

At least ten counts were recorded for this clonotype. CDR3 in amino acids: CASSTSGTATGELFF. The CDR3 DNA sequence: TGTGCCAGCAGCACTAGCGGGACGGCGACCGGGGAGCTGTTTTTT. The chain couples TRBV7-8 to TRBJ2-2; TRBD2 matches 10 bases. This CDR3 is built from 15 residues. Germline CDR1 and CDR2: SGHVS and FQNEAQ. With 5 bases clipped from V and 5 bases from J, the junction kept 5 bases outside the gene matches.

The chain couples TRBV11-2 to TRBJ2-2; TRBD1 is a possible D gene (5 bases). The length of the CDR3 is 13 residues. V lost 8 bases, J lost 6 bases, and 13 bases lay in between. Germline V gene data show CDR1 as SGHAT and CDR2 as FQNNGV. The CDR3 loop reads CASLRAAPGELFF. In DNA, the CDR3 is TGTGCCAGCCTCAGGGCGGCACCCGGGGAGCTGTTTTTT.

This sequence joins TRBV4-1 and TRBJ2-1; no definite D call. Deletions cut 4 bases from V and 0 bases from J, with 13 bases between. There are 16 residues in the CDR3. CDR1 and CDR2 (germline): MGHRA, YSYEKL. CDR3 sequence: CASSLGSLISYNEQFF. CDR3 in DNA: TGCGCCAGCAGCCTTGGGTCTTTAATCTCCTACAATGAGCAGTTCTTC.

The V and J genes are TRBV15 and TRBJ2-2; D is possibly TRBD2 (6 bases). V was clipped by 3 bases and J by 4 bases, with 21 bases between them. The germline gives CDR1 LNHNV, CDR2 YYDKDF (reference sequence). The CDR3 runs to 18 residues. CDR3 sequence (DNA): TGTGCCACCAGCAGCGTAGCGGTGCGACGGGTGGGCACCGGGGAGCTGTTTTTT. Translated, it gives CATSSVAVRRVGTGELFF. The full variable domain, completed using reference TRBV15 and TRBJ2-2, is DAMVIQNPRYQVTQFGKPVTLSCSQTLNHNVMYWYQQKSSQAPKLLFHYYDKDFNNEADTPDNFQSRRPNTSFCFLDIRSPGLGDTAMYLCATSSVAVRRVGTGELFFGEGSRLTVL.

The V call is TRBV29-1, the J call TRBJ2-1, with D uncertain. CDR1 and CDR2 (germline): SQVTM, ANQGSEA. The CDR3 sequence is 11 residues long. V was trimmed by 6 bases and J by 7 bases, leaving 10 bases between them. The CDR3 region is CSVGKANEQFF. The CDR3 DNA follows: TGCAGCGTAGGAAAGGCAAATGAGCAGTTCTTC.

The rearrangement uses TRBV20-1 and TRBJ2-1; 13 bases line up with TRBD2. The CDR3 runs 19 residues. CDR1 and CDR2 (germline): DFQATT, SNEGSKA (reference sequence). Trimming took 0 bases from V and 1 from J; bases not matched to a gene: 9. CDR3 region: CSARDQTSGRRLSYNEQFF. For the CDR3, the DNA is TGCAGTGCTAGAGATCAGACTAGCGGGAGGAGATTGTCCTACAATGAGCAGTTCTTC.

This clonotype was counted between two and nine times. V is TRBV19 and J is TRBJ1-6, with no clear D. The V gene's germline CDR1 is LNHDA and CDR2 SQIVND (reference sequence). There are 15 residues in the CDR3. The V gene lost 0 bases and the J gene lost 10 bases, with 13 bases spanning the gap. The CDR3 reads CASSIEAKGSSPLHF. In DNA, the CDR3 is TGTGCCAGTAGTATAGAGGCTAAAGGGAGCTCACCCCTCCACTTT.

The V and J genes are TRBV12-3 or TRBV12-4 and TRBJ2-4; TRBD1 matches 11 bases. The CDR3 covers 21 residues. The V and J ends lost 7 bases and 2 bases, in that order; junction bases with no gene match: 22. In DNA form, the CDR3 reads TGTGCCAGCACCGTTTACGGTAGTCCCGGGACAGGGGGGAGGACCAAAAACATTCAGTACTTC. It specifies CASTVYGSPGTGGRTKNIQYF.

This clonotype was observed a handful of times. The V call is TRBV19, the J call TRBJ2-1; 7 bases line up with TRBD2. Germline CDR1 LNHDA, CDR2 SQIVND (reference sequence). With 6 bases clipped from V and 10 bases from J, the junction kept 9 bases outside the gene matches. The CDR3 has 13 amino acids. CDR3 in DNA: TGTGCCAGTAGAGAGGCGGGAGATGGCGAGCAGTTCTTC. Translated, it gives CASREAGDGEQFF.

The rearrangement uses TRBV5-1 and TRBJ2-3; D is possibly TRBD2 (7 bases). Germline V gene lookup returns CDR1 SGHRS and CDR2 YFSETQ. Trimming cost V 6 bases and J 2 bases, with 13 bases left between them. This CDR3 is 14 amino acids long. CDR3 residues: CASTLGGPTDTQYF. DNA for the CDR3: TGCGCCAGCACCCTGGGGGGGCCCACAGATACGCAGTATTTT.

In its sample, this clonotype was seen a few times. The V and J genes are TRBV25-1 and TRBJ2-7, with 8 bases identical to TRBD2. CDR1 is MGHDK, CDR2 SYGVNS, per germline. Losses at the gene ends were 3 bases for V and 5 bases for J; bases not matched to a gene: 6. This CDR3 comprises 14 residues. The CDR3 DNA reads TGTGCCAGCAGTGATGTCAGCGGGAGTGACGAGCAGTACTTC. It specifies CASSDVSGSDEQYF.

This clonotype was recorded at least ten times. The CDR3 DNA sequence: TGTGCCAGCAGTCGGGGGGGGTGGGATACGCAGTATTTT. It codes for CASSRGGWDTQYF. V is TRBV6-1 and J is TRBJ2-3, with 8 bases fitting TRBD2. This CDR3 is built from 13 residues. Germline CDR1 reads MNHNS; CDR2 reads SASEGT. V shed 5 bases and J 6 bases; nucleotides not matched to a gene: 4.

The chain carries TRBV12-3 or TRBV12-4 and TRBJ2-7; TRBD2 matches at 10 bases. CDR3 length: 17 residues. Trimming at V came to 3 bases and at J to 0 bases, leaving 8 bases not matched to a gene. CDR3 nucleotide sequence: TGTGCCAGCAGTTTCCGACTAGCGGGTTTTTCCTCCTACGAGCAGTACTTC. Translating it yields CASSFRLAGFSSYEQYF.

The sample holds many counts of this clonotype. This chain connects TRBV29-1 to TRBJ1-1; D remains unclear. CDR1 is SQVTM, CDR2 ANQGSEA, per germline. CDR3 length equals 13 residues. Trimming took 3 bases from V and 1 from J, leaving 9 bases between them. The CDR3 is CSVEGSPNTEAFF. The CDR3 DNA is TGCAGCGTTGAGGGCAGCCCGAACACTGAAGCTTTCTTT.

The genes are TRBV6-2 or TRBV6-3 and TRBJ2-1; the D gene is possibly TRBD1 (5 bases). The CDR3 has 15 residues. The germline CDR1 and CDR2 sequences are MNHEY and SVGEGT. Trimming shortened V by 5 bases and J by 0 bases, and 11 bases separated the two germline ends. The CDR3 loop reads CASSPGFLSYNEQFF. CDR3 nucleotides: TGTGCCAGCAGTCCAGGGTTTCTCTCCTACAATGAGCAGTTCTTC.

This clonotype was seen a handful of times. This sequence joins TRBV5-5 and TRBJ2-7; D remains unclear. Germline V gene lookup returns CDR1 SGHKS and CDR2 YYEKEE (reference sequence). The CDR3 loop spans 15 amino acids. Trimming stripped 0 bases from V and 3 bases from J, with 13 bases between. DNA for the CDR3: TGTGCCAGCAGCTTGGAGGGCCGGCGGAGCTACGAGCAGTACTTC. Protein: CASSLEGRRSYEQYF.

The chain has TRBV27 and TRBJ2-4; D is possibly TRBD1 (6 bases). The germline gives CDR1 MNHEY, CDR2 SMNVEV (reference sequence). V was clipped by 2 bases and J by 0 bases, with 8 bases between them. CDR3 length: 15 residues. For the CDR3, the DNA is TGTGCCAGCAGTTTAACGGACAGAGCCAAAAACATTCAGTACTTC. Its translation: CASSLTDRAKNIQYF.

V usage is TRBV6-5 and J usage is TRBJ2-2; D is perhaps TRBD1 (6 bases). V lost 4 bases and J 0 bases, leaving 9 bases between the germline ends. Per germline, CDR1 MNHEY and CDR2 SVGAGI. The CDR3 sequence is 15 residues long. The CDR3 reads CASSWTASNTGELFF. CDR3 nucleotides: TGTGCCAGCAGTTGGACAGCTTCGAACACCGGGGAGCTGTTTTTT.

In this sample, this clonotype turned up many times. The chain carries TRBV10-3 and TRBJ2-7, with D perhaps matching TRBD1 (6 bases). V lost 10 bases, J lost 9 bases, and 25 bases lay in between. Germline V lookup: CDR1 ENHRY, CDR2 SYGVKD. This CDR3 comprises 14 residues. CDR3 coding DNA: TGTGCCACAGCAACCGGGACACGCACCGAGTGGCAGTACTTC. Translation: CATATGTRTEWQYF.

This clonotype was observed many times. The chain is built from TRBV14 and TRBJ2-1; D is perhaps TRBD1 (5 bases). The CDR3 has 13 amino acids. Germline V gives CDR1 SGHDN, CDR2 FVKESK. V gave up 1 base and J gave up 11 bases, with 12 bases separating them. Here the CDR3 reads CASSQGARAQQFF. The CDR3 nucleotides read TGTGCCAGCAGCCAAGGGGCCAGGGCACAGCAGTTCTTC.

The chain links TRBV18 to TRBJ2-1, with D unclear. Trimming shortened V by 1 base and J by 9 bases, and 10 bases separated the two germline ends. Germline V gene sequence: CDR1 KGHSH, CDR2 LQKENI. The CDR3 extends over 13 amino acids. The CDR3 here is CASSPRQDSEQFF. The CDR3 nucleotides are TGTGCCAGCTCACCACGGCAGGATAGTGAGCAGTTCTTC.